This T cell receptor (beta chain) was recorded in a study of cytomegalovirus exposure and HLA in healthy donors. Assay: immunoSEQ multiplex PCR; the TCRdb copy retains only in-frame clones and omits some. The sample yields 250,000 to 300,000 clones, 80% to 90% seen once. Looked up from germline, CDR1 is MNHEY and CDR2 is SMNVEV (reference sequence). The V end was cut by 6 bases, the J end by 8 bases, with 16 bases between. CDR3 length: 13 amino acids. Sequenced sample: PBMCs. This sequence joins TRBV27 and TRBJ1-2; D is perhaps TRBD1 (6 bases). The sequence came from a woman aged 18-29 years in good health and CMV-seronegative. The CDR3 loop reads CASSPRGGQGYTF. CDR3 in DNA: TGTGCCAGCAGCCCGAGGGGGGGGCAAGGCTACACCTTC.